This record concerns one T cell receptor beta chain sequence. Here immunoSEQ multiplex PCR was the method, and the copy in TCRdb shows in-frame clones only, minus some. There are about 140,000 clones in the sample; 65% to 85% occur only once, and approximately 7.6% lies in the top ten. These data come from a study of cytotoxic CD8 clonotypes in ibrutinib-treated CLL. On the study more broadly: Mean per-sample yields comprised 255,043 productive templates and 94,082 productive rearrangements.

The CDR3 length is 17 residues. Germline V gene sequence: CDR1 MNHEY, CDR2 SMNVEV (reference sequence). The V end lost 2 bases, the J end lost 3 bases, and 20 bases lay between the germline ends. This TCR was sampled from a human donor with chronic lymphocytic leukemia. The chain uses TRBV27 and TRBJ2-7; D is possibly TRBD2 (7 bases). This specimen was PBMCs, taken after 36 months of ibrutinib treatment. The CDR3, as DNA: TGTGCCAGCAGTTTAATCTGGTCCGGGGGGCGAATCTACGAGCAGTACTTC. It specifies CASSLIWSGGRIYEQYF.